Presented here are 29 T cell receptor beta chains from one specimen sequenced in a study of CD8 T cells in ankylosing spondylitis. TCRdb re-analysed the 5' RACE reads in MiXCR, keeping a single row per CDR3 protein. Of about 250,000 distinct CDR3 sequences listed, about 10% were seen once; the top ten hold around 2.6%. Sequenced input: blood, either unsorted or a sorted T cell fraction (not recorded which). The receptors were sampled from a male donor with ankylosing spondylitis or in good health (not recorded which).

This clonotype was observed at least ten times. In DNA form, the CDR3 reads TGCAGTGCTACAGGGGAGGGCAATCAGCCCCAGCATTTT. It specifies CSATGEGNQPQHF. The chain recombines TRBV20-1 with TRBJ1-5; D might be TRBD1 (6 bases). CDR3 size: 13 residues. V lost 4 bases and J lost 2, with 9 bases in between. From germline, CDR1 is DFQATT and CDR2 SNEGSKA (reference sequence).

The sample holds many counts of this clonotype. V and J are TRBV10-3 and TRBJ2-5; D uncertain. CDR3 size: 15 residues. Looked up from germline, CDR1 is ENHRY and CDR2 is SYGVKD. V lost 8 bases and J 2 bases, leaving 18 bases between the germline ends. The CDR3 protein is CAISPQRLNQETQYF. CDR3 coding DNA: TGTGCCATCTCACCACAACGGCTTAATCAAGAGACCCAGTACTTC.

The chain links TRBV12-3 or TRBV12-4 to TRBJ2-2; 7 bases agree with TRBD1. The J segment lost 4 bases and the V segment lost 5 bases, leaving 10 bases of the junction unmatched. The CDR3 extends over 16 amino acids. Here the CDR3 DNA reads TGTGCCAGCAGTCCCTCTCCGGGACAGAGCACCGGGGAGCTGTTTTTT. Its protein is CASSPSPGQSTGELFF.

This chain joins TRBV6-1 and TRBJ2-1; 8 bases map to TRBD1. J was trimmed by 7 bases and V by 6 bases; bases with no gene match: 8. CDR1 is MNHNS, CDR2 SASEGT, per germline. The CDR3 extends over 14 amino acids. CDR3 DNA: TGTGCCAGCAGCCGCGGGACAGGCGGAAATGAGCAGTTCTTC. Residues: CASSRGTGGNEQFF.

This clonotype was found many times. The chain couples TRBV15 to TRBJ2-1; 10 bases align to TRBD2. Looked up from germline, CDR1 is LNHNV and CDR2 is YYDKDF (reference sequence). V trimming: 0 bases; J trimming: 6 bases; junction bases outside the gene matches: 5. The CDR3 sequence is 16 residues long. This chain's CDR3 is CATSREEGTSANEQFF. The DNA for the CDR3 is TGTGCCACCAGCAGAGAAGAGGGGACTAGCGCCAATGAGCAGTTCTTC.

The chain recombines TRBV10-2 with TRBJ2-3, with D possibly being TRBD1 or TRBD2 (5 bases each). Trimming took off 6 bases at V and 2 bases at J, with 15 bases between the two ends. Germline CDR1 WSHSY, CDR2 SAAADI. This CDR3 has 15 amino acids. In DNA, the CDR3 is TGCGCCAGCAGGGGACCTAGGGTTACCACAGATACGCAGTATTTT. Translated: CASRGPRVTTDTQYF.

This clonotype was counted ten times or more. The gene calls are TRBV12-3 or TRBV12-4 and TRBJ2-1; D remains unclear. The CDR3 has 15 amino acids. V lost 5 bases to trimming and J lost 3 bases, with 14 bases between them. The CDR3 loop is CASSPRHLSYNEQFF. The DNA of the CDR3 is TGTGCCAGCAGTCCCAGGCACCTAAGCTACAATGAGCAGTTCTTC.

The sample holds many counts of this clonotype. The chain combines TRBV4-2 with TRBJ1-5; D is uncertain. Germline V lookup: CDR1 LGHNA, CDR2 YNFKEQ. Trimming cost V 0 bases and J 0 bases, with 9 bases left between them. The CDR3 has 16 residues. The CDR3, as DNA: TGTGCCAGCAGCCAAGATGGGGATAATAGCAATCAGCCCCAGCATTTT. The encoded protein is CASSQDGDNSNQPQHF.

This clonotype was detected ten times or more. This chain links TRBV11-2 with TRBJ2-4; TRBD1 is a possible D gene (6 bases). Trimming pared 0 bases from V and 2 bases from J, leaving 14 bases between. CDR3 length: 17 amino acids. Germline-derived CDR1 and CDR2 are SGHAT and FQNNGV. The CDR3 is CASSLDSSQGPKNIQYF. CDR3 bases: TGTGCCAGCAGCTTAGATAGCAGCCAGGGGCCCAAAAACATTCAGTACTTC.

The sample holds many counts of this clonotype. The chain couples TRBV10-3 to TRBJ1-2; no firm D call. Germline assignment: CDR1 ENHRY and CDR2 SYGVKD. This CDR3 is built from 15 residues. V lost 6 bases, J lost 5 bases, and 19 bases lay in between. CDR3 region: CAISPIGAGSYGYTF. CDR3 nucleotides: TGTGCCATCAGCCCAATTGGAGCGGGCTCTTATGGCTACACCTTC.

This clonotype appeared many times. This sequence joins TRBV10-3 and TRBJ1-6; D is possibly TRBD1 (5 bases). The CDR3 runs to 15 residues. V lost 4 bases and J lost 5, with 12 bases in between. CDR1 ENHRY and CDR2 SYGVKD come from the germline V gene. The CDR3 loop is CAISVSGLNNSPLHF. For the CDR3, the DNA is TGTGCCATCAGTGTATCAGGGTTAAATAATTCACCCCTCCACTTT.

This clonotype showed up many times. The chain combines TRBV29-1 with TRBJ2-7, with D possibly being TRBD2 (6 bases). The CDR3 totals 13 residues. The V end was cut by 1 base, the J end by 7 bases, with 14 bases between. Germline CDR1 SQVTM, CDR2 ANQGSEA. The chain's CDR3 is CSVEGTKPWEQYF. The CDR3 coding sequence is TGCAGCGTTGAAGGGACTAAGCCCTGGGAGCAGTACTTC.

The table lists this clonotype with many counts. This sequence joins TRBV28 and TRBJ2-6; no definite D call. CDR1 is MDHEN, CDR2 SYDVKM, per germline. CDR3 size: 17 residues. V gave up 3 bases and J gave up 0 bases, with 12 bases separating them. The CDR3 loop reads CASSLLTSNSGANVLTF. The DNA for the CDR3 is TGTGCCAGCAGTTTGCTGACAAGTAACTCTGGGGCCAACGTCCTGACTTTC.

This clonotype came up many times. CDR3 in DNA: TGTGCCAGCAGTTTCCGGGGTCGACCCGGCGCCAATTCACCCCTCCACTTT. It is translated as CASSFRGRPGANSPLHF. The chain recombines TRBV12-3 or TRBV12-4 with TRBJ1-6; no definite D call. The CDR3 has 17 amino acids. V was cut by 3 bases and J by 7 bases, with 19 bases left in between.

The chain carries TRBV3-1 and TRBJ2-6, with D unclear. V lost 4 bases and J 0 bases, leaving 10 bases between the germline ends. Germline CDR1 LGHDT, CDR2 YNNKEL (reference sequence). The CDR3 totals 16 residues. The CDR3 here is CASSRDTSSGANVLTF. CDR3 nucleotide sequence: TGTGCCAGCAGCCGCGACACCAGCTCTGGGGCCAACGTCCTGACTTTC.

The V call is TRBV7-2, the J call TRBJ2-3; TRBD2 aligns across 9 bases. V lost 11 bases, J lost 0 bases, and 12 bases stayed unmatched. This CDR3 spans 16 amino acids. CDR1 SGHTA and CDR2 FQGNSA come from the germline V gene. CDR3 nucleotide sequence: TGTGCCCGAACGCCTCTAGCGGGGCTGAGCACAGATACGCAGTATTTT. The encoded protein is CARTPLAGLSTDTQYF. The whole variable domain, filled in from reference TRBV7-2 and TRBJ2-3, reads GAGVSQSPSNKVTEKGKDVELRCDPISGHTALYWYRQSLGQGLEFLIYFQGNSAPDKSGLPSDRFSAERTGGSVSTLTIQRTQQEDSAVYLCARTPLAGLSTDTQYFGPGTRLTVL.

Ten or more counts support this clonotype. V is TRBV20-1 and J is TRBJ1-1; D is ambiguous. There are 13 residues in the CDR3. Germline values: CDR1 DFQATT, CDR2 SNEGSKA (reference sequence). V shed 2 bases and J shed 1 base, with 8 bases lying between them. The CDR3 spells CSARSQQNTEAFF. For the CDR3, the DNA is TGCAGTGCTAGATCACAACAGAACACTGAAGCTTTCTTT.

The table lists this clonotype with many counts. The rearrangement links TRBV18 to TRBJ2-4; 7 nucleotides agree with TRBD2. This CDR3 region has 21 residues. The trim removed 3 bases at V and 1 base at J, leaving 21 bases unmatched. Per the germline V gene, CDR1 is KGHSH and CDR2 is LQKENI. As DNA, the CDR3 is TGTGCCAGCTCACCCGGACGGGTGGCGGGAGACCCCCGAGGGGCCAAAAACATTCAGTACTTC. Encoded protein: CASSPGRVAGDPRGAKNIQYF.

The J gene is TRBJ1-1, the V gene TRBV12-5, with D hard to call. The CDR3 spans 13 residues. Germline CDR1 reads LGHNT; CDR2 reads FRNRAP. The V gene lost 5 bases and the J gene lost 6 bases, with 13 bases spanning the gap. CDR3 region: CASGGLVGPEAFF. The CDR3, as DNA: TGTGCTAGTGGTGGTTTAGTCGGGCCTGAAGCTTTCTTT.

This clonotype showed up many times. This sequence joins TRBV12-3 or TRBV12-4 and TRBJ2-5; TRBD1 aligns across 7 bases. V was clipped by 6 bases and J by 5 bases; unmatched bases: 9. The CDR3 is 14 amino acids. DNA of the CDR3: TGTGCCAGCAGCACGGGACAGTTCACGGAGACCCAGTACTTC. Translated: CASSTGQFTETQYF.

There are many counts of this clonotype. V is TRBV10-3 and J is TRBJ2-3; tentatively, D is TRBD1 (5 bases). Germline assignment: CDR1 ENHRY and CDR2 SYGVKD. The CDR3 extends over 13 amino acids. Between the trimmed V and J ends, which lost 4 bases and 6 bases, there was a span of 11 bases. This CDR3 reads CAISGGSADTQYF. CDR3 DNA sequence: TGTGCCATCAGTGGGGGCAGTGCTGATACGCAGTATTTT.

The J gene is TRBJ1-1, the V gene TRBV10-2; the D gene is possibly TRBD1 (6 bases). The CDR3 covers 14 residues. V was pared by 10 bases and J by 2 bases, with 17 bases between. Germline CDR1 reads WSHSY; CDR2 reads SAAADI. The CDR3 reads CATRGLQGNTEAFF. CDR3 DNA sequence: TGCGCCACCAGGGGACTACAGGGAAACACTGAAGCTTTCTTT.

This chain joins TRBV10-3 and TRBJ2-6; D remains ambiguous. The germline V gene has CDR1 ENHRY and CDR2 SYGVKD. V shed 4 bases and J shed 2 bases, with 9 bases lying between them. The CDR3 covers 15 residues. The CDR3 nucleotides read TGTGCCATCAGTGTTTCGGCGGCTGGGGCCAACGTCCTGACTTTC. Protein sequence: CAISVSAAGANVLTF.

This clonotype has just a few counts. A much larger clone is a single base away; this may be a read error. The V gene is TRBV20-1, the J gene TRBJ2-5; TRBD2 matches at 11 bases. There are 16 residues in the CDR3. Germline V gene data show CDR1 as DFQATT and CDR2 as SNEGSKA (reference sequence). The CDR3 coding sequence is TGCTGTGCTCAACTAGCGGGAGCGGCTGGAGGAGAGACCCAGTACTTC. This translates into CCAQLAGAAGGETQYF.

This clonotype was counted at least ten times. The chain recombines TRBV27 with TRBJ1-3; 8 bases match TRBD1. V was pared by 6 bases and J by 0 bases, with 4 bases of the junction left unmatched. The germline CDR1 and CDR2 sequences are MNHEY and SMNVEV (reference sequence). The CDR3 spans 15 residues. The chain's CDR3 is CASSRDRSSGNTIYF. CDR3 nucleotides: TGTGCCAGCAGCCGGGACAGGAGCTCTGGAAACACCATATATTTT.

This clonotype was observed many times. The chain has TRBV5-1 and TRBJ2-1; 9 bases match TRBD2. CDR3 length equals 17 residues. V dropped 9 bases and J dropped 2; count of bases not matched to a gene: 15. The germline CDR1 and CDR2 sequences are SGHRS and YFSETQ. In DNA, the CDR3 is TGCGCCACCTCCGGGGAAGGAGCGGGAGGCCCCTACAATGAGCAGTTCTTC. It is translated as CATSGEGAGGPYNEQFF.

This clonotype came up many times. The chain joins TRBV4-2 to TRBJ2-3; the match to TRBD2 covers 11 bases. There are 16 residues in the CDR3. V was pared by 2 bases and J by 5 bases, with 6 bases of the junction left unmatched. The germline gives CDR1 LGHNA, CDR2 YNFKEQ. In nucleotides, the CDR3 is TGTGCCAGCAGCCAAACTAGCGGGGGCTCGGTAGATACGCAGTATTTT. Protein: CASSQTSGGSVDTQYF.

Turning to this clonotype: The limits of the CDR3 on the DNA are not certain, so only TCRdb's listed CDR3 is given. The rearrangement joins TRBV21-1 to TRBJ1-4. TRBV21-1 is a known pseudogene. The CDR3 length equals 15 residues, ends included. CDR3 loop: CASSKTGTLMKNCFF.

This clonotype was detected ten times or more. V usage is TRBV12-3 or TRBV12-4 and J usage is TRBJ1-2; D is perhaps TRBD1 (5 bases). The CDR3 totals 14 residues. The germline V and J ends were trimmed by 5 bases and 7 bases, with 17 bases remaining between them. The CDR3 protein is CASSLPQGRGGYTF. For the CDR3, the DNA is TGTGCCAGCAGTCTCCCTCAGGGACGGGGTGGCTACACCTTC.